Listed below are T cell receptor beta chains from one sample, sequenced in a study of cytomegalovirus exposure and HLA in healthy donors. The protocol was immunoSEQ multiplex PCR, while the TCRdb copy is restricted to in-frame clones and leaves out a portion. There are 160,000 or so clones in the sample; 65% to 85% occur only once, and around 1.6% lies in the top ten. The sequenced sample consisted of PBMCs. The source of these receptors is a young woman in good health and CMV-seronegative. Both conserved end residues are part of each CDR3. The D gene is left open where the match is weak. Clone size is stated in some rows and not others, as once, few, many or a class when expanded.

V	J	length	size	D	DNA	CDR3
TRBV7-9	TRBJ1-2	14	.	.	TGTGCCAGCAGCCATACAACGTCTAACTATGGCTACACCTTC	CASSHTTSNYGYTF
TRBV5-1	TRBJ2-3	11	.	.	TGCGCCAGCGAGGGGGCAGATACGCAGTATTTT	CASEGADTQYF
TRBV25-1	TRBJ2-1	12	.	.	TGTGCCAGCAGTGACGGGGGAAATGAGCAGTTCTTC	CASSDGGNEQFF
TRBV5-6	TRBJ2-7	16	.	.	TGTGCCAGCAGCTACGGGGGGGGGACAGAAAACTACGAGCAGTACTTC	CASSYGGGTENYEQYF
TRBV11-3	TRBJ2-1	15	.	TRBD1	TGTGCCAGCAGCTCGGGACAGGGTCATTACAATGAGCAGTTCTTC	CASSSGQGHYNEQFF
TRBV2	TRBJ2-7	16	once	.	TGTGCCAGCAACAGAGGGGGGGGGCGCGGCTCCTACGAGCAGTACTTC	CASNRGGGRGSYEQYF
TRBV6-6	TRBJ1-1	14	.	TRBD1	TGTGCCAGCACCCTGACAGGGACAGACACTGAAGCTTTCTTT	CASTLTGTDTEAFF
TRBV19	TRBJ1-2	13	.	.	TGTGCCAGTAGTATATCGAGGTCGCCCGGCTACACCTTC	CASSISRSPGYTF
TRBV2	TRBJ1-2	16	.	TRBD1	TGTGCCAGCAGTGAACTGTTGCGGGACAGGGGAAGTGGCTACACCTTC	CASSELLRDRGSGYTF
TRBV5-4	TRBJ1-1	15	few	TRBD1	TGTGCCAGCAGCTTGGGGCGACAGGGGAACACTGAAGCTTTCTTT	CASSLGRQGNTEAFF
TRBV5-4	TRBJ2-3	15	.	.	TGTGCCAGCAGCTTGGACCCAGGGAGGCCAGATACGCAGTATTTT	CASSLDPGRPDTQYF
TRBV9	TRBJ2-1	16	.	TRBD1	TGTGCCAGCAGCCCACACGAGGGACAGGGCCGCGATGAGCAGTTCTTC	CASSPHEGQGRDEQFF
TRBV13	TRBJ1-2	16	once	.	TGTGCCAGCAGCCGCAAACCAACAGCACTCTCATATGGCTACACCTTC	CASSRKPTALSYGYTF
TRBV19	TRBJ2-2	13	.	.	TGTGCCAGTAGTATAGAGGGGAGCGGGGAGCTGTTTTTT	CASSIEGSGELFF
TRBV5-1	TRBJ1-6	16	.	TRBD1	TGCGCCAGCAGCACGGACAGGGGGCTTATCAATTCACCCCTCCACTTT	CASSTDRGLINSPLHF
TRBV19	TRBJ1-4	16	.	.	TGTGCCAGTAGTATTATGATGAGGATAAGCAATGAAAAACTGTTTTTT	CASSIMMRISNEKLFF
TRBV30	TRBJ1-2	11	once	.	TGTGCCTGGGGGGCCCTCGGGGGCTACACCTTC	CAWGALGGYTF
TRBV7-9	TRBJ1-1	15	.	.	TGTTCCAGCAGCCCACCTTCCACCAGAAACACTGAAGCTTTCTTT	CSSSPPSTRNTEAFF
TRBV18	TRBJ2-7	14	few	TRBD2	TGTGCCAGCTCACCCGAAAGACTAGCGGGGGTACTGTACTTC	CASSPERLAGVLYF
TRBV19	TRBJ2-3	14	.	TRBD1	TGTGCCAGTAGTAAGCAGGGGGCCACAGATACGCAGTATTTT	CASSKQGATDTQYF
TRBV29-1	TRBJ2-1	13	few	.	TGCAGCGTTGCAACAGGCCCCTACAATGAGCAGTTCTTC	CSVATGPYNEQFF
TRBV9	TRBJ1-1	13	.	.	TGTGCCAGCAGCGTAGCGGAAGGGGTGTCGGCTTTCTTT	CASSVAEGVSAFF
TRBV6-1	TRBJ1-4	15	.	.	TGTGCCAGCAGTGAAGCCCCGACAGTTAGAGAAAAACTGTTTTTT	CASSEAPTVREKLFF
TRBV6-6	TRBJ1-4	15	.	TRBD1	TGTGCCAGCAGCCCGACAGGGTTGCCTAATGAAAAACTGTTTTTT	CASSPTGLPNEKLFF
TRBV11-2	TRBJ2-7	13	.	.	TGTGCCAGCAGCTTCCAGGTACCCTACGAGCAGTACTTC	CASSFQVPYEQYF
TRBV5-8	TRBJ1-5	14	.	.	TGTGCCAGCAGCCCGCTACGGGATAATCAGCCCCAGCATTTT	CASSPLRDNQPQHF